This T cell receptor beta chain emerged from a study of CD8 T cells in Susac syndrome. CDR3 length: 16 amino acids. Trimming at V came to 6 bases and at J to 0 bases, leaving 5 bases not matched to a gene. cDNA came from roughly 0.53 to 1 ug RNA primed by random hexamers. One entry per CDR3 protein, called by TCRdb with MiXCR from the immunoSEQ multiplex PCR reads. Counted here are around 180,000 distinct CDR3 sequences, under 97% occurring once; the ten biggest clones make up around 0.09%. The source of this sequence is a human donor with multiple sclerosis. The sequenced sample was CD4+ T cells from PBMCs. The rearrangement links TRBV12-3 or TRBV12-4 to TRBJ2-6; TRBD1 agrees at 7 bases. The CDR3 loop reads CASSGDRSSGANVLTF. The CDR3 nucleotides read TGTGCCAGCAGCGGGGACAGATCCTCTGGGGCCAACGTCCTGACTTTC.